The 13 T cell receptor beta chains reported below all come from one sample, sequenced in a study of T cells after yellow fever vaccination. TCRdb redid the calling of the 5' RACE reads with MiXCR, one entry per CDR3 protein. The profile shows some 550,000 distinct CDR3 sequences, about 19% of them singletons. Sample: PBMCs, taken 15 days after the yellow fever booster vaccination. The receptor set was obtained from a man aged 30-40 years who received the YFV17D yellow fever vaccine.

This clonotype has a handful of counts. The chain couples TRBV6-2 or TRBV6-3 to TRBJ2-5; D is perhaps TRBD2 (5 bases). Trimming shortened V by 4 bases and J by 1 base, and 13 bases separated the two germline ends. The CDR3 runs to 15 residues. Looked up from germline, CDR1 is MNHEY and CDR2 is SVGEGT. CDR3 bases: TGTGCCAGCAGTTCCGGGAATCGGGCCCAAGAGACCCAGTACTTC. Translating gives CASSSGNRAQETQYF.

This chain uses TRBV6-1 with TRBJ1-5, with 10 bases identical to TRBD1. CDR3 length: 15 residues. From germline, CDR1 is MNHNS and CDR2 SASEGT. The V gene end was trimmed by 3 bases and the J gene end by 2 bases; junction bases not matched to a gene: 1. DNA for the CDR3: TGTGCCAGCAGTGACGGACAGGGGGGCAATCAGCCCCAGCATTTT. Amino acid sequence: CASSDGQGGNQPQHF.

This clonotype was seen a handful of times. J is TRBJ1-4 and V is TRBV27; weak D call: TRBD1 (6 bases). The CDR3 is 14 amino acids. Trimming left V 2 bases short and J 7 bases short, with 11 bases between. Germline CDR1 reads MNHEY; CDR2 reads SMNVEV (reference sequence). As DNA, the CDR3 is TGTGCCAGCAGTTTAACAGGGAAGAGTGAAAAACTGTTTTTT. This codes for CASSLTGKSEKLFF. The full variable domain, its missing parts supplied by reference TRBV27 and TRBJ1-4, is EAQVTQNPRYLITVTGKKLTVTCSQNMNHEYMSWYRQDPGLGLRQIYYSMNVEVTDKGDVPEGYKVSRKEKRNFPLILESPSPNQTSLYFCASSLTGKSEKLFFGSGTQLSVL.

There are a few counts of this clonotype. The V call is TRBV5-1, the J call TRBJ2-7; D unresolved. The V end was cut by 0 bases, the J end by 6 bases, with 10 bases between. Germline lookup yields CDR1 SGHRS and CDR2 YFSETQ. CDR3 length equals 13 residues. The chain's CDR3 is CASSLGTSIEQYF. The CDR3 DNA is TGCGCCAGCAGCTTGGGGACCAGCATCGAGCAGTACTTC.

The chain uses TRBV6-5 and TRBJ2-2, with 14 bases identical to TRBD2. V dropped 2 bases and J dropped 1; count of bases not matched to a gene: 3. The CDR3 sequence is 18 residues long. CDR1 and CDR2 from the germline V gene are MNHEY and SVGAGI. CDR3 amino acids: CASSYGGLAGVNTGELFF. The CDR3 coding sequence is TGTGCCAGCAGTTACGGGGGACTAGCGGGAGTGAACACCGGGGAGCTGTTTTTT.

This clonotype was counted only a few times. V and J are TRBV28 and TRBJ1-2; D gene ambiguous. The V gene's germline CDR1 is MDHEN and CDR2 SYDVKM. There are 12 residues in the CDR3. The V end was cut by 5 bases, the J end by 7 bases, with 11 bases between. In nucleotides, the CDR3 is TGTGCCAGCAGTATCCCCGGGTTTGGCTACACCTTC. This gives the protein CASSIPGFGYTF.

This chain links TRBV20-1 with TRBJ1-1; D is uncertain. Per germline, CDR1 DFQATT and CDR2 SNEGSKA (reference sequence). The CDR3 spans 13 residues. The V end lost 5 bases, the J end lost 1 base, and 11 bases lay between the germline ends. The CDR3 is CSAPQRRNTEAFF. The CDR3 nucleotides read TGCAGTGCTCCTCAGCGGCGGAACACTGAAGCTTTCTTT.

The sample holds a few counts of this clonotype. CDR3 in amino acids: CASSLPGVPYNEQFF. CDR3 sequence (DNA): TGTGCCAGCAGTTTACCAGGGGTACCCTACAATGAGCAGTTCTTC. This chain uses TRBV12-3 or TRBV12-4 with TRBJ2-1; D is perhaps TRBD1 (6 bases). The CDR3 is 15 residues long. V gave up 2 bases and J gave up 2 bases, with 10 bases separating them.

The genes are TRBV7-2 and TRBJ2-5; a weak D match, TRBD2 (6 bases). The germline V gene has CDR1 SGHTA and CDR2 FQGNSA. This CDR3 region has 11 residues. Trimming stripped 7 bases from V and 9 bases from J, with 12 bases between. Here the CDR3 DNA reads TGTGCCAGCACATTCGGAGGGTCCCAGTACTTC. Amino acid sequence: CASTFGGSQYF.

This clonotype was seen a handful of times. V gene TRBV28 combines with J gene TRBJ2-1, with no clear D. Germline V lookup: CDR1 MDHEN, CDR2 SYDVKM. V dropped 2 bases and J dropped 12 bases, with 14 bases sitting between them. This CDR3 spans 13 amino acids. The CDR3 reads CASSLPSSGWQFF. The DNA of the CDR3 is TGTGCCAGCAGTTTACCCTCGTCTGGTTGGCAGTTCTTC.

The chain combines TRBV10-3 with TRBJ2-3; TRBD2 agrees at 9 bases. This CDR3 comprises 15 residues. Trimming cost V 0 bases and J 7 bases; bases outside gene matches: 5. Germline V gives CDR1 ENHRY, CDR2 SYGVKD. The chain's CDR3 is CAISESAAGGHTQYF. The DNA of the CDR3 is TGTGCCATCAGTGAGTCGGCAGCGGGAGGCCATACGCAGTATTTT.

This clonotype has more than one count but fewer than ten. The chain recombines TRBV27 with TRBJ2-1, with TRBD2 identical over 9 bases. Looked up from germline, CDR1 is MNHEY and CDR2 is SMNVEV (reference sequence). The CDR3 runs 15 residues. V was pared by 5 bases and J by 7 bases, with 9 bases of the junction left unmatched. The CDR3 nucleotides read TGTGCCAGCAGTCTCCAAAAAGCGGGAGGTAATGAGCAGTTCTTC. It yields the protein CASSLQKAGGNEQFF.

This clonotype was seen a few times. The V gene is TRBV6-1, the J gene TRBJ2-5; TRBD2 matches at 7 bases. The CDR3 totals 13 residues. Germline V gene lookup returns CDR1 MNHNS and CDR2 SASEGT. The junction had 8 bases not matched to a gene; V was cut back by 8 bases and J by 5 bases. CDR3 sequence reads: CASLPVGGETQYF. The DNA for the CDR3 is TGTGCCAGCCTCCCCGTGGGGGGGGAGACCCAGTACTTC.